One sample yielded the 24 T cell receptor beta chains listed below, sequenced in a study of cytomegalovirus exposure and HLA in healthy donors (dated by TCRdb to about 2017). To prepare the library, the immunoSEQ multiplex PCR assay was applied. For the multiplex PCR, a mixture combining 60 forward primers for TCR Vbeta segments and 13 reverse primers for TCR Jbeta segments was used. TCRdb re-hosts the immuneACCESS table, in-frame sequences only. Its copies lack some clones; in the studies checked, an unresolved V gene accounts for under half of them, and the cause for the rest is not known. This sample is represented by some 150,000 clones; around four fifths of them were singletons. The top ten clonotypes cover roughly 1.2% of the sample. The sequencing sample was made of PBMCs. The receptors originated from a woman aged 45-65 years in good health and CMV-seronegative.

This clone was picked up one time. In DNA form, the CDR3 reads TGTGCCAGCTTACAGGGGCTTATCGGCAATGAGCAGTTCTTC. It is translated as CASLQGLIGNEQFF. This chain links TRBV18 with TRBJ2-1, with 7 bases matching TRBD1. This CDR3 contains 14 residues. Trimming at V came to 7 bases and at J to 6 bases, leaving 9 bases not matched to a gene. In germline, CDR1 is KGHSH, CDR2 LQKENI. The entire variable domain, with the rest obtained from reference TRBV18 and TRBJ2-1, is as follows: NAGVMQNPRHLVRRRGQEARLRCSPMKGHSHVYWYRQLPEEGLKFMVYLQKENIIDESGMPKERFSAEFPKEGPSILRIQQVVRGDSAAYFCASLQGLIGNEQFFGPGTRLTVL.

The rearrangement links TRBV4-3 to TRBJ2-4; maybe TRBD1 (6 bases). The CDR3 has 15 residues. V shed 4 bases and J shed 0 bases, with 10 bases lying between them. Per the germline V gene, CDR1 is LGHNA and CDR2 is YSLEER. The CDR3 nucleotides read TGCGCCAGCAGCCCTAGGACAGTAGCCAAAAACATTCAGTACTTC. It codes for CASSPRTVAKNIQYF.

The chain recombines TRBV19 with TRBJ1-1; TRBD1 aligns across 7 bases. The germline V gene has CDR1 LNHDA and CDR2 SQIVND (reference sequence). CDR3 length: 14 residues. The V and J ends lost 4 bases and 5 bases, in that order; junction bases with no gene match: 7. CDR3 coding DNA: TGTGCCAGTAGTAGACCGGGACAGAAAACTGAAGCTTTCTTT. This codes for CASSRPGQKTEAFF.

This chain joins TRBV5-1 and TRBJ1-1; D is ambiguous. V lost 0 bases and J lost 8, with 17 bases in between. CDR1 is SGHRS and CDR2 is YFSETQ in the germline V gene. The CDR3 has 15 residues. CDR3 nucleotides: TGCGCCAGCAGCTTGGCCGGGCAGGTCGGGGAAGAAGCTTTCTTT. It encodes CASSLAGQVGEEAFF.

CDR3 in DNA: TGTGCCAGCACCTCATGGGGGGGCCATGAGCAGTACTTC. It encodes CASTSWGGHEQYF. This sequence joins TRBV6-5 and TRBJ2-7; possible D gene TRBD2, 7 bases. V was shortened by 7 bases and J by 7 bases, with 17 bases between the two germline ends. The CDR3 consists of 13 residues. Germline V lookup: CDR1 MNHEY, CDR2 SVGAGI.

The chain employs TRBV16 and TRBJ2-3, with D uncertain. Germline lookup yields CDR1 KGHSY and CDR2 FQNENV. V was cut by 4 bases and J by 3 bases, with 11 bases left in between. The CDR3 is made up of 14 amino acids. CDR3 amino acids: CASSLSRRTDTQYF. The CDR3 DNA sequence: TGTGCCAGCAGCCTCTCGAGGAGAACAGATACGCAGTATTTT.

V is TRBV7-2 and J is TRBJ2-1; D unclear. Trimming removed 4 bases from V and 3 bases from J, with 13 bases in between. Germline values: CDR1 SGHTA, CDR2 FQGNSA. The CDR3 contains 15 residues. CDR3 nucleotide sequence: TGTGCCAGCAGCTCCCGGTTGAGAGTCTACAATGAGCAGTTCTTC. This codes for CASSSRLRVYNEQFF.

J is TRBJ1-1 and V is TRBV5-1, with 8 bases lining up with TRBD1. V lost 1 base and J lost 2; bases outside the gene matches: 7. CDR1 and CDR2 (germline): SGHRS, YFSETQ. The CDR3 length is 16 residues. The CDR3 nucleotides read TGCGCCAGCAGCTTGCGTCCTCAGGGGGCTAACACTGAAGCTTTCTTT. This sequence encodes CASSLRPQGANTEAFF.

The table lists this clone with a count of one. V is TRBV19 and J is TRBJ1-2; 9 nucleotides agree with TRBD1. V trimming: 9 bases; J trimming: 0 bases; junction bases outside the gene matches: 2. Germline-derived CDR1 and CDR2 are LNHDA and SQIVND (reference sequence). The length of the CDR3 is 13 residues. CDR3: CASRDRANYGYTF. CDR3 DNA: TGTGCCAGCCGGGACAGGGCTAACTATGGCTACACCTTC.

V usage is TRBV27 and J usage is TRBJ1-5; 7 nucleotides match TRBD1. V lost 6 bases, J lost 6 bases, and 11 bases stayed unmatched. Germline V gene data show CDR1 as MNHEY and CDR2 as SMNVEV (reference sequence). This CDR3 is 15 amino acids long. The CDR3 DNA is TGTGCCAGCAGCCGAAACACAGGGGAAGCTCAGCCCCAGCATTTT. Translating gives CASSRNTGEAQPQHF.

The chain uses TRBV30 and TRBJ2-5, with D possibly being TRBD2 (6 bases). The CDR3 totals 15 residues. The germline gives CDR1 GTSNPN, CDR2 SVGIG (reference sequence). V was shortened by 3 bases and J by 4 bases, with 18 bases between the two germline ends. In DNA, the CDR3 is TGTGCCTGGAGCTACCTCGCGGGGAGCCCAGAGACCCAGTACTTC. Its translation is CAWSYLAGSPETQYF.

The rearrangement joins TRBV10-3 to TRBJ2-1, with 13 bases fitting TRBD2. CDR3 length: 18 residues. Germline-derived CDR1 and CDR2 are ENHRY and SYGVKD. V was clipped by 6 bases and J by 5 bases; unmatched bases: 13. CDR3 bases: TGTGCCATCAGGCCCCCGACTAGCGGGAGGACCCTTCACAATGAGCAGTTCTTC. Translated: CAIRPPTSGRTLHNEQFF.

The rearrangement links TRBV9 to TRBJ1-1; D not resolved. This CDR3 has 13 amino acids. Germline loops: CDR1 SGDLS, CDR2 YYNGEE. The V end lost 9 bases, the J end lost 2 bases, and 14 bases lay between the germline ends. The CDR3, as DNA: TGTGCCAATAGTCCCCTAAGAAACACTGAAGCTTTCTTT. Protein sequence: CANSPLRNTEAFF.

V gene TRBV4-1 combines with J gene TRBJ1-1, with D perhaps TRBD1 (6 bases). Germline values: CDR1 MGHRA, CDR2 YSYEKL. The ends were cut back, 5 bases at V and 0 bases at J, with 19 bases in the middle. The CDR3 contains 17 residues. CDR3 amino acids: CASSTPRDTIMNTEAFF. In DNA, the CDR3 is TGCGCCAGCAGCACCCCCCGGGACACGATCATGAACACTGAAGCTTTCTTT.

V and J are TRBV5-4 and TRBJ2-6; TRBD2 aligns across 7 bases. Germline assignment: CDR1 SGHNT and CDR2 YYREEE (reference sequence). J gave up 4 bases and V 4 bases, and 11 bases lay outside the gene matches. The CDR3 is 17 amino acids. CDR3 DNA sequence: TGTGCCAGCAGCCCGCCTGGGGGGGGTAACGGGGCCAACGTCCTGACTTTC. Translating gives CASSPPGGGNGANVLTF. Drawing the rest from reference TRBV5-4 and TRBJ2-6, the complete variable domain is ETGVTQSPTHLIKTRGQQVTLRCSSQSGHNTVSWYQQALGQGPQFIFQYYREEENGRGNFPPRFSGLQFPNYSSELNVNALELDDSALYLCASSPPGGGNGANVLTFGAGSRLTVL.

This clone was seen once. J is TRBJ2-3 and V is TRBV6-5; 7 nucleotides agree with TRBD2. V gave up 10 bases and J gave up 5 bases; unmatched junction bases: 12. CDR3 length: 14 amino acids. The germline V gene has CDR1 MNHEY and CDR2 SVGAGI. CDR3 residues: CATRWTGGIDTQYF. DNA of the CDR3: TGTGCCACCCGCTGGACCGGGGGGATAGATACGCAGTATTTT.

V is TRBV2 and J is TRBJ1-5; D might be TRBD1 (5 bases). Germline CDR1 and CDR2: SNHLY and FYNNEI. V lost 6 bases and J 15 bases, leaving 18 bases between the germline ends. The length of the CDR3 is 12 residues. This CDR3 is CASRADSYIRHF. CDR3 DNA: TGTGCCAGCAGGGCCGACAGCTACATAAGGCATTTT.

Written as DNA, the CDR3 is TGCGCCAGCAGCTTGGGAGGCTCCCTCGATCAGCCCCAGCATTTT. Amino acid sequence: CASSLGGSLDQPQHF. This chain links TRBV5-1 with TRBJ1-5; D unclear. CDR1 and CDR2 (germline): SGHRS, YFSETQ. Deletions cut 0 bases from V and 5 bases from J, with 12 bases between. This CDR3 has 15 amino acids.

The J gene is TRBJ1-4, the V gene TRBV5-8; D is undetermined. Between the trimmed V and J ends, which lost 0 bases and 7 bases, there was a span of 13 bases. The CDR3 is 15 amino acids. Germline V gene sequence: CDR1 SGHTS, CDR2 YDEGEE. CDR3 residues: CASSLVRPMGEKLFF. The DNA for the CDR3 is TGTGCCAGCAGCTTGGTCAGGCCTATGGGTGAAAAACTGTTTTTT.

The sample holds one count of this clone. The chain carries TRBV5-4 and TRBJ2-6; D is unclear. This CDR3 has 15 residues. The V gene lost 2 bases and the J gene lost 0 bases, with 6 bases spanning the gap. Germline V gives CDR1 SGHNT, CDR2 YYREEE (reference sequence). The CDR3 loop is CASSFTSSGANVLTF. The CDR3, as DNA: TGTGCCAGCAGCTTCACATCCTCTGGGGCCAACGTCCTGACTTTC.

The V call is TRBV28, the J call TRBJ2-1; D uncertain. Per the germline V gene, CDR1 is MDHEN and CDR2 is SYDVKM. This CDR3 region has 15 residues. The V end was cut by 5 bases, the J end by 6 bases, with 17 bases between. CDR3 sequence reads: CASSPDSPGGNEQFF. In DNA, the CDR3 is TGTGCCAGCAGTCCCGACTCCCCCGGTGGCAATGAGCAGTTCTTC.

The chain couples TRBV11-2 to TRBJ2-7, with 9 positions matching TRBD1. Germline loops: CDR1 SGHAT, CDR2 FQNNGV. Germline trimming cut 5 bases from V and 1 base from J; bases unmatched to any gene: 3. The CDR3 covers 14 residues. The CDR3 nucleotides read TGTGCCAGCAGCGGGACAGGGCCATCCTACGAGCAGTACTTC. This translates into CASSGTGPSYEQYF.

The V and J genes are TRBV7-3 and TRBJ2-2, with D unresolved. The CDR3 runs 16 residues. Germline-derived CDR1 and CDR2 are SGHTA and FQGTGA. With 3 bases removed from V and 5 bases from J, the gap between germline ends came to 16 bases. The CDR3 region is CASSFPAVIGTGELFF. CDR3 in DNA: TGTGCCAGCAGCTTCCCGGCTGTCATCGGGACCGGGGAGCTGTTTTTT. The full variable domain, its missing parts supplied by reference TRBV7-3 and TRBJ2-2, is GAGVSQTPSNKVTEKGKYVELRCDPISGHTALYWYRQSLGQGPEFLIYFQGTGAADDSGLPNDRFFAVRPEGSVSTLKIQRTERGDSAVYLCASSFPAVIGTGELFFGEGSRLTVL.

This chain connects TRBV7-2 to TRBJ2-7; 10 bases are shared with TRBD2. This CDR3 contains 16 residues. CDR1 SGHTA and CDR2 FQGNSA come from the germline V gene. Trimming cost V 2 bases and J 6 bases; bases outside gene matches: 10. This chain's CDR3 is CASSLRGLAGVGEQYF. As DNA, the CDR3 is TGTGCCAGCAGCTTACGAGGGCTAGCGGGAGTTGGCGAGCAGTACTTC. The full variable domain, rest sourced from reference TRBV7-2 and TRBJ2-7, is GAGVSQSPSNKVTEKGKDVELRCDPISGHTALYWYRQSLGQGLEFLIYFQGNSAPDKSGLPSDRFSAERTGGSVSTLTIQRTQQEDSAVYLCASSLRGLAGVGEQYFGPGTRLTVT.